Sequencing of this T cell receptor beta chain was carried out in a study of Ad26.COV2.S vaccination and SARS-CoV-2 variants. Study details: Enrollment placed the donor in the COV1001 Ad26.COV2.S trial arm. Doses of Ad26.COV2.S were injected into muscle once or twice, 56 days apart.

The assay was immunoSEQ multiplex PCR, and TCRdb's table has in-frame clones only and misses some. The data contain roughly 420,000 clones, approximately 87% of them singletons. The study's findings and limits: Reported findings describe substantial breadth in spike-specific CD8+ and CD4+ T cell responses following vaccination.

The treatment is: roughly 18 received Ad26.COV2.S at low or high dose, single or two shots; 5 received placebo; per-sample allocation not given. All samples were drawn on day 63, counting from the first vaccine or placebo injection. Based in Boston, the donor was an adult of 18-55 years. To note about this clone: What it binds is not known.

Germline V gene sequence: CDR1 MRHNA, CDR2 SNTAGT. The CDR3 is made up of 14 amino acids. Trimming cost V 6 bases and J 3 bases, with 14 bases left between them. The clonotype comes from a person between 18 and 65 years old who received the Ad26.COV2.S COVID-19 vaccine or a placebo. This chain connects TRBV6-4 to TRBJ1-1; D not resolved. Sequencing used peripheral blood, obtained in a trial of Ad26.COV2.S vaccine versus placebo. The CDR3 protein is CASRVVPADTEAFF. The CDR3 coding sequence is TGTGCCAGCAGGGTTGTTCCTGCGGACACTGAAGCTTTCTTT.